Sequencing of this T cell receptor (beta chain) was carried out in a study of T cells in pancreatic ductal adenocarcinoma (TCRdb year 2017). Looking at the study overall: The work assessed suppressive cells as well as CD8+ T cells infiltrating resected pancreatic ductal adenocarcinoma, measuring their numbers, locations, and properties, in order to shed light on the adaptive T-cell response that occurs naturally. On the study overall, not on this receptor specifically: Comparisons of clonality between tumor and blood may be biased toward lower diversity because tumors are enriched in CD45RO+ effector T cells rather than naive T cells. Since most people with pancreatic cancer show up with disease that cannot be operated on, the resected cohort was biased toward the minority who had early-stage disease. T-cell clonality did not differ significantly between tumor and blood, with mean clonality roughly 0.1 in tumors and around 0.071 in blood. Blood samples had more total productive templates and 6.5 to 8-fold more unique clonotypes than tumor samples.

About this clone: It has no known antigen specificity. The sample holds no much larger clone one base away, and base qualities are not on file.

Pancreatic ductal adenocarcinoma patients who had undergone surgery without neoadjuvant therapy were selected. Peripheral blood was collected in heparin tubes, and PBMCs were then isolated from the blood with a histopaque density gradient and cryopreserved in about 10% DMSO. Using the DNeasy Blood and Tissue Kit with Proteinase K and RNase treatment, genomic DNA was extracted from about 7 PBMC and roughly nine flash-frozen tumor specimens. Inclusive of the bounding cysteine and phenylalanine, the CDR3 is 15 residues long. Left in the record is the CDR3 DNA by itself, 45 bases read in frame from the first base. CDR1 is given as MGHRA and CDR2 as YSYEKL, both from the germline V gene. The V end loses 2 bases and the J end loses 5 bases, and a stretch of 16 bases separates them. The immunoSEQ hsTCRB kit was used to amplify TCR beta CDR3 regions from genomic DNA. An Illumina HiSeq system was used for high-throughput TRB CDR3 sequencing. Under the source paper's analysis protocol: The immunoSEQ software was used to analyze sequencing reads, and nonproductive sequences containing premature stops or frame-shifts were removed. Repertoire clonality was computed as one minus Shannon entropy normalized by log2 of the number of unique productive sequences. TCRdb's version of the immuneACCESS table is confined to in-frame rearrangements and falls short of the full clone set. An unresolved V gene accounts for under half of the shortfall where checked; the remainder is of unknown origin. V and J calls and clone size are given by that table; D and trimming were obtained from the DNA. The sample data list over 90,000 clones, and over 90% of these were observed just once. The top ten constitute approximately 3.1% of the sample.

The receptor comes from a human donor with pancreatic ductal adenocarcinoma. The sample taken for sequencing was PBMCs. The receptor chain draws on TRBV4-1 and TRBJ2-7; TRBD1 is perhaps the D gene, given 5 matching bases. The DNA reads TGCGCCAGCAGCCAACCTACAGGAATTCTGAACGAGCAGTACTTC. Translated, this is CASSQPTGILNEQYF.